Following are 30 T cell receptor beta chains from one sample sequenced in a study of cytomegalovirus exposure and HLA in healthy donors. TCRdb's copy holds only in-frame clones and misses some; the assay was immunoSEQ multiplex PCR. The repertoire holds approximately 300,000 clones, 75% to 90% seen once, with approximately 1.2% in the top ten. Material for sequencing was PBMCs. Receptors were obtained from a woman aged 25 to 45 in good health and CMV-seropositive.

The chain recombines TRBV4-2 with TRBJ1-4, with no clear D. Per germline, CDR1 LGHNA and CDR2 YNFKEQ. CDR3 size: 12 residues. V lost 2 bases to trimming and J lost 5 bases, with 3 bases between them. CDR3 in amino acids: CASSQKNEKLFF. In DNA form, the CDR3 reads TGTGCCAGCAGCCAAAAGAATGAAAAACTGTTTTTT.

This rearrangement joins TRBV4-3 to TRBJ2-3, with 8 positions matching TRBD2. The V segment lost 3 bases and the J segment 3 bases; nucleotides outside the gene matches: 5. The germline V gene has CDR1 LGHNA and CDR2 YSLEER. This CDR3 has 15 amino acids. CDR3 nucleotides: TGCGCCAGCAGCCATGACTTAGCGGGAACAGATACGCAGTATTTT. Encoded protein: CASSHDLAGTDTQYF.

The V and J genes are TRBV19 and TRBJ2-7; 8 bases match TRBD1. Germline V gives CDR1 LNHDA, CDR2 SQIVND (reference sequence). This CDR3 spans 16 amino acids. V dropped 4 bases and J dropped 0; count of bases not matched to a gene: 8. The CDR3 spells CASSKQGEWNSYEQYF. CDR3 coding DNA: TGTGCCAGTAGTAAACAGGGGGAGTGGAACTCCTACGAGCAGTACTTC.

The chain combines TRBV5-1 with TRBJ1-5; D possibly corresponds to TRBD1 (5 bases). Germline V gives CDR1 SGHRS, CDR2 YFSETQ. Trimming took off 0 bases at V and 0 bases at J, with 7 bases between the two ends. The CDR3 spans 15 residues. The DNA for the CDR3 is TGCGCCAGCAGCTTGGAAGGGGATAGCAATCAGCCCCAGCATTTT. Protein: CASSLEGDSNQPQHF.

The J gene is TRBJ2-3, the V gene TRBV7-2; D gene unclear. V lost 5 bases to trimming and J lost 6 bases, with 9 bases between them. The CDR3 has 12 residues. Germline V lookup: CDR1 SGHTA, CDR2 FQGNSA. DNA of the CDR3: TGTGCCAGCAGCCCAATAGGGGATACGCAGTATTTT. Translation gives CASSPIGDTQYF.

V gene TRBV7-3 combines with J gene TRBJ2-1, with TRBD2 matching 11 bases. CDR1 SGHTA and CDR2 FQGTGA come from the germline V gene. The CDR3 sequence is 14 residues long. Trimming cost V 5 bases and J 9 bases; bases outside gene matches: 6. CDR3 DNA sequence: TGTGCCAGCAGCATGACTAGCGGGGTTGGTGAGCAGTTCTTC. Its protein product is CASSMTSGVGEQFF.

V is TRBV7-7 and J is TRBJ2-5; unclear D gene. The CDR3 is 14 residues long. From germline, CDR1 is SSHAT and CDR2 FNYEAQ (reference sequence). Trimming shortened V by 2 bases and J by 0 bases, and 7 bases separated the two germline ends. The CDR3 protein is CASSLSPNQETQYF. CDR3 sequence (DNA): TGTGCCAGCAGCTTATCACCGAACCAAGAGACCCAGTACTTC.

V and J are TRBV7-6 and TRBJ1-5, with TRBD1 as a possible D gene (5 bases). Germline values: CDR1 SGHVS, CDR2 FNYEAQ. This CDR3 has 15 amino acids. Between the trimmed V and J ends, which lost 1 base and 2 bases, there was a span of 9 bases. Written as DNA, the CDR3 is TGTGCCAGCAGCTTAGGTGGAGGGGGCAATCAGCCCCAGCATTTT. Translating gives CASSLGGGGNQPQHF.

This clone was seen just once. This CDR3 reads CASSSTGGTGSEAFF. The DNA for the CDR3 is TGTGCCAGCAGCTCAACCGGGGGAACAGGCTCTGAAGCTTTCTTT. V gene TRBV7-3 combines with J gene TRBJ1-1; the D gene is possibly TRBD1 (5 bases). Germline assignment: CDR1 SGHTA and CDR2 FQGTGA. The V end lost 4 bases, the J end lost 6 bases, and 18 bases lay between the germline ends. The CDR3 totals 15 residues.

This rearrangement joins TRBV6-1 to TRBJ1-2; no firm D call. The germline V gene encodes CDR1 MNHNS and CDR2 SASEGT. V dropped 1 base and J dropped 8 bases, with 8 bases sitting between them. The CDR3 extends over 12 amino acids. CDR3 DNA: TGTGCCAGCAGTGAAGGTCTATGGGGCTACACCTTC. It yields the protein CASSEGLWGYTF.

On this clone: A much larger clone is a single base away; this may be a read error. The rearrangement joins TRBV11-2 to TRBJ2-2, with 8 bases aligning to TRBD2. Germline assignment: CDR1 SGHAT and CDR2 FQNNGV. Trimming cost V 3 bases and J 1 base; bases outside gene matches: 1. This CDR3 contains 15 residues. CDR3 in amino acids: CASSFLAGNTGELFF. CDR3 DNA: TGTGCCAGCAGCTTCCTAGCGGGGAACACCGGGGAGCTGTTTTTT.

This clone was seen only once. The DNA for the CDR3 is TGTGCCAGCAGCCAATGGACAGGGGATGGCAATCAGCCCCAGCATTTT. As protein: CASSQWTGDGNQPQHF. J is TRBJ1-5 and V is TRBV27; the match to TRBD1 covers 9 bases. This CDR3 region has 16 residues. V lost 6 bases and J lost 2; bases outside the gene matches: 8. The germline CDR1 and CDR2 sequences are MNHEY and SMNVEV (reference sequence).

The chain carries TRBV10-3 and TRBJ1-5; 7 nucleotides agree with TRBD1. The CDR3 contains 15 residues. V lost 6 bases, J lost 0 bases, and 5 bases stayed unmatched. CDR1 is ENHRY, CDR2 SYGVKD, per germline. The CDR3 is CAIRQGGPSNQPQHF. The CDR3, as DNA: TGTGCCATCAGGCAGGGGGGTCCTAGCAATCAGCCCCAGCATTTT.

The chain has TRBV5-1 and TRBJ2-3; 10 bases align to TRBD2. J was trimmed by 0 bases and V by 4 bases; bases with no gene match: 5. This CDR3 has 16 amino acids. Germline lookup yields CDR1 SGHRS and CDR2 YFSETQ. CDR3 nucleotide sequence: TGCGCCAGCAGCCGAGGACTAGCGGATAGCACAGATACGCAGTATTTT. Translating it yields CASSRGLADSTDTQYF.

The chain combines TRBV5-1 with TRBJ2-5; 9 bases are shared with TRBD2. Germline CDR1 is SGHRS and CDR2 is YFSETQ. V dropped 0 bases and J dropped 4; count of bases not matched to a gene: 1. CDR3 length: 14 residues. In nucleotides, the CDR3 is TGCGCCAGCAGCTTGGGGACTAGCGTAGAGACCCAGTACTTC. This translates into CASSLGTSVETQYF.

V gene TRBV13 combines with J gene TRBJ2-7; the match to TRBD1 covers 7 bases. V lost 0 bases to trimming and J lost 6 bases; unmatched junction nucleotides: 2. The CDR3 extends over 13 amino acids. Germline loops: CDR1 PRHDT, CDR2 FYEKMQ (reference sequence). CDR3 loop: CASSLGRGREQYF. The CDR3 bases are TGTGCCAGCAGCTTAGGAAGGGGGCGCGAGCAGTACTTC.

V gene TRBV6-1 combines with J gene TRBJ2-2; TRBD2 agrees at 10 bases. Germline assignment: CDR1 MNHNS and CDR2 SASEGT. This CDR3 is built from 19 residues. V lost 2 bases, J lost 4 bases, and 13 bases stayed unmatched. The CDR3 DNA reads TGTGCCAGCAGTGAATTTTCTTACTTAGCGGGGGGTCGCACCGGGGAGCTGTTTTTT. It encodes CASSEFSYLAGGRTGELFF.

The chain carries TRBV27 and TRBJ2-5, with D perhaps matching TRBD1 (6 bases). The CDR3 sequence is 15 residues long. Germline V gives CDR1 MNHEY, CDR2 SMNVEV (reference sequence). The V end was cut by 3 bases, the J end by 5 bases, with 16 bases between. CDR3 loop: CASSLTVTQGETQYF. CDR3 coding DNA: TGTGCCAGCAGTTTGACAGTCACTCAGGGGGAGACCCAGTACTTC.

The gene calls are TRBV7-6 and TRBJ2-1; 8 bases map to TRBD2. CDR3 length equals 16 residues. J was trimmed by 6 bases and V by 0 bases; bases with no gene match: 7. Germline assignment: CDR1 SGHVS and CDR2 FNYEAQ. CDR3: CASSLAGTSLVNEQFF. The CDR3 bases are TGTGCCAGCAGCTTAGCGGGGACTAGTCTAGTCAATGAGCAGTTCTTC. Using reference TRBV7-6 and TRBJ2-1 for the parts outside the CDR3, the full variable domain is GAGVSQSPRYKVTKRGQDVALRCDPISGHVSLYWYRQALGQGPEFLTYFNYEAQQDKSGLPNDRFSAERPEGSISTLTIQRTEQRDSAMYRCASSLAGTSLVNEQFFGPGTRLTVL.

This clone was detected only a few times. The V call is TRBV27, the J call TRBJ2-7; D unclear. V shed 3 bases and J shed 4 bases, with 16 bases lying between them. Per germline, CDR1 MNHEY and CDR2 SMNVEV (reference sequence). This CDR3 has 15 amino acids. Written as DNA, the CDR3 is TGTGCCAGCAGTTTCGGAAGGACGATCCGTTACGAGCAGTACTTC. Translating gives CASSFGRTIRYEQYF.

The chain employs TRBV2 and TRBJ2-2; TRBD1 matches at 7 bases. V trimming: 10 bases; J trimming: 4 bases; junction bases outside the gene matches: 9. Per germline, CDR1 SNHLY and CDR2 FYNNEI. This CDR3 spans 14 amino acids. For the CDR3, the DNA is TGTGCCACCGTACAGGGGACGGGCACCGGGGAGCTGTTTTTT. Its translation is CATVQGTGTGELFF.

The chain couples TRBV7-3 to TRBJ2-1, with 7 positions matching TRBD2. V shed 5 bases and J 8 bases; nucleotides not matched to a gene: 9. The CDR3 has 14 amino acids. Germline lookup yields CDR1 SGHTA and CDR2 FQGTGA. The CDR3 is CASSAQRGGYEQFF. The CDR3 DNA is TGTGCCAGCAGCGCTCAGAGGGGAGGGTATGAGCAGTTCTTC.

This sequence joins TRBV5-1 and TRBJ1-2; TRBD1 agrees at 9 bases. CDR1 and CDR2 from the germline V gene are SGHRS and YFSETQ. V was pared by 4 bases and J by 1 base, with 5 bases of the junction left unmatched. The CDR3 is made up of 15 amino acids. The CDR3 is CASSDKDRGNYGYTF. For the CDR3, the DNA is TGCGCCAGCAGCGACAAGGACAGGGGTAACTATGGCTACACCTTC.

The V call is TRBV9, the J call TRBJ2-1; D not certain. Trimming stripped 3 bases from V and 7 bases from J, with 14 bases between. Germline V gene sequence: CDR1 SGDLS, CDR2 YYNGEE. The CDR3 contains 14 residues. As DNA, the CDR3 is TGTGCCAGCAGCGCCCACCCCCCTGGGAATGAGCAGTTCTTC. Its translation: CASSAHPPGNEQFF.

This clone was detected only once. The chain is built from TRBV28 and TRBJ2-7; a weak D match, TRBD1 (5 bases). The CDR3 sequence is 14 residues long. Trimming took 6 bases from V and 0 from J, leaving 12 bases between them. Germline loops: CDR1 MDHEN, CDR2 SYDVKM. The CDR3 nucleotides read TGTGCCAGCAGGGTGGCAGGGTCCTCCTACGAGCAGTACTTC. Its translation is CASRVAGSSYEQYF.

The chain has TRBV5-5 and TRBJ2-3; 8 bases fit TRBD2. After removal of 2 bases from V and 4 bases from J, the junction contained 6 bases not matched to a gene. CDR3 length: 15 amino acids. The germline gives CDR1 SGHKS, CDR2 YYEKEE (reference sequence). The CDR3 bases are TGTGCCAGCAGCTTTTTGTCGGGGGGGCCAGATACGCAGTATTTT. Translation gives CASSFLSGGPDTQYF.

The chain links TRBV9 to TRBJ1-6; D may be TRBD1 (5 bases). CDR1 SGDLS and CDR2 YYNGEE come from the germline V gene. Trimming took off 4 bases at V and 4 bases at J, with 18 bases between the two ends. The CDR3 totals 17 residues. The CDR3 nucleotides are TGTGCCAGCAGCTTCACCGGGACCGTTTCTTATAATTCACCCCTCCACTTT. Its translation: CASSFTGTVSYNSPLHF.

The chain uses TRBV19 and TRBJ1-5, with a tentative D call TRBD1 (5 bases). Germline V gives CDR1 LNHDA, CDR2 SQIVND (reference sequence). The CDR3 is 17 residues long. Trimming left V 4 bases short and J 1 base short, with 17 bases between. This chain's CDR3 is CASSNPQATGSNQPQHF. The CDR3 DNA reads as TGTGCCAGTAGTAATCCCCAGGCAACAGGCAGCAATCAGCCCCAGCATTTT. Full variable domain (missing parts from reference TRBV19 and TRBJ1-5): DGGITQSPKYLFRKEGQNVTLSCEQNLNHDAMYWYRQDPGQGLRLIYYSQIVNDFQKGDIAEGYSVSREKKESFPLTVTSAQKNPTAFYLCASSNPQATGSNQPQHFGDGTRLSIL.

This chain uses TRBV30 with TRBJ1-2, with D possibly matching TRBD1 (5 bases). The CDR3 extends over 14 amino acids. Germline V gene sequence: CDR1 GTSNPN, CDR2 SVGIG (reference sequence). Trimming left V 1 base short and J 6 bases short, with 15 bases between. The CDR3 DNA is TGTGCCTGGAGTGCCTGGGGGACGTTAGATGGCTACACCTTC. This codes for CAWSAWGTLDGYTF.

This rearrangement joins TRBV13 to TRBJ2-1; 9 bases map to TRBD2. CDR3 length equals 19 residues. Germline assignment: CDR1 PRHDT and CDR2 FYEKMQ (reference sequence). Trimming removed 5 bases from V and 0 bases from J; junction bases left unmatched: 14. The CDR3 reads CASSVSGSSPLGSYNEQFF. In DNA form, the CDR3 reads TGTGCCAGCAGCGTTAGCGGGAGTTCCCCTTTGGGCTCCTACAATGAGCAGTTCTTC.